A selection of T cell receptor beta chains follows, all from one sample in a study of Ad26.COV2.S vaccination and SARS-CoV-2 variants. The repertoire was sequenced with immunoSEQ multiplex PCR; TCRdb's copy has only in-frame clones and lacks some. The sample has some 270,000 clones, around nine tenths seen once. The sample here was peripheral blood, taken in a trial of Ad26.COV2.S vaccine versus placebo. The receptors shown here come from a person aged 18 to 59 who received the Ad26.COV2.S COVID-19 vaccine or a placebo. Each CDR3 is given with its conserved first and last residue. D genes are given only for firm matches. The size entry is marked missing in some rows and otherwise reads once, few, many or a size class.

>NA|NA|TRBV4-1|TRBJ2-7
TGCGCCAGCAGCCAAGAAGTAGGTGAGCAGTACTTC
CASSQEVGEQYF
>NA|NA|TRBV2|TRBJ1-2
TGTGCCAGCAGTCCCGACTCCCCCTATGGCTACACCTTC
CASSPDSPYGYTF
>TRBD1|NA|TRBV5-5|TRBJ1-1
TGTGCCAGCAGCTTTTGGACAGGGACGGGAACTGAAGCTTTCTTT
CASSFWTGTGTEAFF
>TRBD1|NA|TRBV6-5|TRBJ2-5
TGTGCCAGCAGTTCGGACAGGGGGGGGAGGGAGACCCAGTACTTC
CASSSDRGGRETQYF
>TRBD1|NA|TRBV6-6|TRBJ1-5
TGTGCCAGCAAGACAGGGTTTCGCAATCAGCCCCAGCATTTT
CASKTGFRNQPQHF
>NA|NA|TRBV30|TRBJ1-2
TGTGCCTCAATATCCGGGGCCTACCGATTTGGCTACACCTTC
CASISGAYRFGYTF
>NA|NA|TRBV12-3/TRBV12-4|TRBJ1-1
TGTGCCAGCAGTCGGGCCCAGAACACTGAAGCTTTCTTT
CASSRAQNTEAFF
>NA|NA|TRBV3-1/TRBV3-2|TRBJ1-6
TGTGCCAGCAGCCCGCTTGGGTGGGGCTCCTATAATTCACCCCTCCACTTT
CASSPLGWGSYNSPLHF
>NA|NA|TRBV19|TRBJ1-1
TGTGCCAGTACCTCCCCTGGGGGGGTTCGCACTGAAGCTTTCTTT
CASTSPGGVRTEAFF
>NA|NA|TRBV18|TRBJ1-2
TGTGCCAGCTCATCCCCACAGGGAAGGGGTGGCTACACCTTC
CASSSPQGRGGYTF
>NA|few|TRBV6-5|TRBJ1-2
TGTGCCAGCAGTTGGACGGATCCAGGAAGTAACTATGGCTACACCTTC
CASSWTDPGSNYGYTF
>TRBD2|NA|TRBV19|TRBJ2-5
TGTGCCAGTAGTGAAACGGGACTAGCGGGGAAAGAGACCCAGTACTTC
CASSETGLAGKETQYF
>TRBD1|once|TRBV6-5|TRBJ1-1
TGTGCCAGCAGTTACTTGGCTCGACAGGGGAACACTGAAGCTTTCTTT
CASSYLARQGNTEAFF
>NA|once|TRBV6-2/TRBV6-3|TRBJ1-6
TGTGCCAGCAGTTTCCGGGCCATTAATTCACCCCTCCACTTT
CASSFRAINSPLHF
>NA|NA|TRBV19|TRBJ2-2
TGTGCCAGTAGTATTCAGGGTTACACCGGGGAGCTGTTTTTT
CASSIQGYTGELFF
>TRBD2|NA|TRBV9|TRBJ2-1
TGTGCCAGCAGCGTAGGGGGTAGCGGGAGCTACAATGAGCAGTTCTTC
CASSVGGSGSYNEQFF
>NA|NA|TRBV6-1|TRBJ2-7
TGTGCCAGCAGTGAAGAGGTGGCCTACGAGCAGTACTTC
CASSEEVAYEQYF
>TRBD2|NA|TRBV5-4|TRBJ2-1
TGTGCCAGCAGCCTACTCCCAGGACTAGCGGGAGGGGAGCAGTTCTTC
CASSLLPGLAGGEQFF
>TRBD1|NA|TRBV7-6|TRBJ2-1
TGTGCCAGCAGCTTAACCCCCGGGACAGGGGGCGGCTTAGGACAGTTCTTC
CASSLTPGTGGGLGQFF
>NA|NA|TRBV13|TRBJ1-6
TGTGCCAGCAGCCCGGGGCGGGCGTATAATTCACCCCTCCACTTT
CASSPGRAYNSPLHF
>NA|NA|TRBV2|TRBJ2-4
TGTGCCAGCAGAGGAGGAAGCGTAGCAGCCAAAAACATTCAGTACTTC
CASRGGSVAAKNIQYF
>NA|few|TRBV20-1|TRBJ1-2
TGCAGTGCCCCTGACATTCCTGGCTACACCTTC
CSAPDIPGYTF
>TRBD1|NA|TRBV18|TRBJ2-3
TGTGCCAGCTCACCACTGGGACAGGGAGACACAGATACGCAGTATTTT
CASSPLGQGDTDTQYF
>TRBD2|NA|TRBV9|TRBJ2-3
TGTGCCAGCAGCGTAGTAGCGGGAGTCACAGATACGCAGTATTTT
CASSVVAGVTDTQYF
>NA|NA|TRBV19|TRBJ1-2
TGTGCCAGTAGTATAGGGCCGACTAACTATGGCTACACCTTC
CASSIGPTNYGYTF
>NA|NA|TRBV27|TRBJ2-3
TGTGCCAGCAGTTTTTCAAAGGAGGGAACCGGCACAGATACGCAGTATTTT
CASSFSKEGTGTDTQYF
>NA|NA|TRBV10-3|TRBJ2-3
TGTGCCATCTCCGGGGGAACCACAGATACGCAGTATTTT
CAISGGTTDTQYF
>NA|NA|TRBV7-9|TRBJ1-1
TGTGCCAGCAGCTTATCGGGCGGCGAAGCTTTCTTT
CASSLSGGEAFF
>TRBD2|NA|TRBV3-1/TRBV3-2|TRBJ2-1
TGTGCCAGCAGCCAAGATTCGGGGCTAGCGGACTACAATGAGCAGTTCTTC
CASSQDSGLADYNEQFF
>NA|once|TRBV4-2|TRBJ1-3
TGTGCCAGCAGCCAAGATAGGGGGGCGCGGGGAAACACCATATATTTT
CASSQDRGARGNTIYF
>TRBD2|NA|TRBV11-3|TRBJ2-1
TGTGCCAGCAGTTCTAGCGGGAGCGAGCAGTTCTTC
CASSSSGSEQFF
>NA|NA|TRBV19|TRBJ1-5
TGTGCCAGTGGAAACAATCAGCCCCAGCATTTT
CASGNNQPQHF